The 4 T cell receptor beta chains listed next were all sequenced from one sample in a study of chemoradiotherapy in HPV16-positive cancers. Clones were sequenced by immunoSEQ multiplex PCR, and TCRdb holds only the in-frame ones, with some missing. The data contain 1,500 to 2,000 clones, 82% of them singletons. The sample here was tumor tissue, taken from a patient who underwent chemoradiotherapy. The receptors shown here come from a human donor with HPV-associated anogenital cancer.

A few counts support this clone. The V call is TRBV6-4, the J call TRBJ2-2; the D is unclear. CDR1 is MRHNA and CDR2 is SNTAGT in the germline V gene. This CDR3 spans 14 amino acids. The germline V and J ends were trimmed by 0 bases and 3 bases, with 5 bases remaining between them. CDR3 residues: CASSDSADTGELFF. The CDR3 bases are TGTGCCAGCAGTGACTCGGCAGACACCGGGGAGCTGTTTTTT.

This sequence joins TRBV7-3 and TRBJ2-5; D gene uncertain. CDR1 and CDR2 from the germline V gene are SGHTA and FQGTGA. V lost 0 bases to trimming and J lost 0 bases, with 5 bases between them. The CDR3 is made up of 14 amino acids. For the CDR3, the DNA is TGTGCCAGCAGCTTAACGTGGGACCAAGAGACCCAGTACTTC. It encodes CASSLTWDQETQYF.

The chain uses TRBV2 and TRBJ2-1; 10 bases are a match to TRBD2. Trimming cost V 6 bases and J 4 bases; bases outside gene matches: 6. CDR1 and CDR2 (germline): SNHLY, FYNNEI. This CDR3 spans 15 amino acids. CDR3 DNA: TGTGCCAGCAGAGAGCGGGGGGGCCAATACAATGAGCAGTTCTTC. This translates into CASRERGGQYNEQFF.

This clone was seen a handful of times. This chain connects TRBV5-5 to TRBJ2-1; D tentatively fits TRBD1 or TRBD2 (5 bases each). The V end was cut by 0 bases, the J end by 4 bases, with 11 bases between. From germline, CDR1 is SGHKS and CDR2 YYEKEE (reference sequence). The CDR3 runs to 15 residues. CDR3 loop: CASSLGGTDYNEQFF. The CDR3 nucleotides read TGTGCCAGCAGCTTGGGGGGGACGGATTACAATGAGCAGTTCTTC. The full variable domain, its missing parts supplied by reference TRBV5-5 and TRBJ2-1, is DAGVTQSPTHLIKTRGQQVTLRCSPISGHKSVSWYQQVLGQGPQFIFQYYEKEERGRGNFPDRFSARQFPNYSSELNVNALLLGDSALYLCASSLGGTDYNEQFFGPGTRLTVL.